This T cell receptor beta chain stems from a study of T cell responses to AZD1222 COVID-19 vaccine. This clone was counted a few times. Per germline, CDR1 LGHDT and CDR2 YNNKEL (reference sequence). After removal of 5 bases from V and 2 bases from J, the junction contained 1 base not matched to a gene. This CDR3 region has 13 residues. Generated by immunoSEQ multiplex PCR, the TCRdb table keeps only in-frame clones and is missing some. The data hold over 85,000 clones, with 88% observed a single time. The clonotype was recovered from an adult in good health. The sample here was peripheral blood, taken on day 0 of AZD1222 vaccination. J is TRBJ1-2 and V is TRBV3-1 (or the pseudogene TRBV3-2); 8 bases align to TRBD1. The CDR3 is CASSDRGNYGYTF. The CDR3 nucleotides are TGTGCCAGCAGCGACAGGGGAAACTATGGCTACACCTTC.